The clone carrying this TCR beta chain is labeled as medium-sized. The data were obtained in a study of sequential checkpoint blockade in melanoma. Study-wide background: Arm A got nivolumab then ipilimumab; arm B the reverse, 1:1.

Germline V gene lookup returns CDR1 MNHGY and CDR2 SAAAGT. V gave up 7 bases and J gave up 3 bases, with 22 bases separating them. CDR3 size: 16 residues. Treatment defined: randomized to nivolumab then ipilimumab (arm A) or the reverse (arm B). Only in-frame clones appear in the TCRdb table, and some are missing; sequencing was by immunoSEQ multiplex PCR. The sample contains thousands of clones, roughly 24% of which appear only once. The starting material was tumor tissue (inferred from file names), obtained from a patient given nivolumab and ipilimumab in sequence. V is TRBV6-8 and J is TRBJ2-7, with a weak D call TRBD1 (6 bases). The TCR was taken from a human donor with melanoma. CDR3 residues: CASTPVGDTDLYEQYF. CDR3 in DNA: TGTGCCAGCACCCCGGTAGGGGACACCGATCTCTACGAGCAGTACTTC.